This entry is about one T cell receptor beta chain. This sample stems from a study of blood T cell repertoires in COVID-19. Study summary: Samples of COVID-19 (acute and convalescent) were obtained from the United States, Italy and Spain. Sample material is recorded as cDNA or gDNA derived from T cells, B-cell-depleted T cells, or PBMCs.

Enrollment of patients from Seattle took place during active infection, with longitudinal follow-up. Methods used by the authors: Scientists estimated how many nucleated cells there were by amplifying reference gene primers. TCRdb's table, derived via immunoSEQ multiplex PCR, lists solely in-frame clones and lacks some. The DNA was the basis for D and trimming; V, J and clone size are from that table. This sample yields roughly 69,000 clones, of which 84% are seen a single time; about an eighth belongs to the top ten. The germline V gene encodes CDR1 SGDLS and CDR2 YYNGEE. The CDR3 spans 13 residues. V was clipped by 4 bases and J by 7 bases, with 14 bases between them.

The sequenced material came from peripheral blood. This clonotype was obtained from a man over 45 with COVID-19, enrolled during active disease. This chain connects TRBV9 to TRBJ1-2, with D perhaps matching TRBD1 (5 bases). In nucleotides, the CDR3 is TGTGCCAGCAGCCTAGATGGGGGGGGTGGCTACACCTTC. Its protein is CASSLDGGGGYTF.